Shown below are 22 T cell receptor beta chains from a single sample sequenced in a study of T cell repertoires in cytomegalovirus infection. TCRdb reprocessed the reads with MiXCR, giving one entry per CDR3 protein. In the table there are around 430,000 distinct CDR3 sequences, about 39% of which are singletons. No cognate antigen is known for these TCRs. The sequencing used cultured PBMCs, collected from culture after CMV antigen stimulation. The receptors here all came from a human donor in good health (CMV status not recorded). Some clones in this sample may be carry-over from other donors' samples.

This clonotype has a single count. The chain links TRBV6-1 to TRBJ1-4; D remains unclear. Germline values: CDR1 MNHNS, CDR2 SASEGT. The CDR3 runs to 14 residues. Trimming removed 1 base at V and 0 bases at J, with 3 bases between. The CDR3 DNA follows: TGTGCCAGCAGTGAAGGCGCAACTAATGAAAAACTGTTTTTT. It codes for CASSEGATNEKLFF.

This clonotype was picked up one time. Germline and junction disagree at one end, which may indicate a read error. The J gene is TRBJ2-1, the V gene TRBV7-9; TRBD2 agrees at 8 bases. CDR1 is SEHNR and CDR2 is FQNEAQ in the germline V gene (reference sequence). The CDR3 loop spans 16 amino acids. This CDR3 is CASSGPGREGNNDQFF. The DNA for the CDR3 is TGTGCCAGCAGCGGGCCTGGTCGGGAGGGTAACAATGATCAGTTCTTC.

The chain links TRBV7-2 to TRBJ2-1; TRBD2 matches 16 bases. This CDR3 comprises 16 residues. The trim removed 3 bases at V and 13 bases at J, leaving 9 bases unmatched. The germline gives CDR1 SGHTA, CDR2 FQGNSA. The CDR3 bases are TGTGCCAGCAGCTTTTCCGGGACTAGCGGGAGGGCCCAACAGTTCTTC. It encodes CASSFSGTSGRAQQFF.

The chain joins TRBV4-3 to TRBJ2-7; D unresolved. The V gene's germline CDR1 is LGHNA and CDR2 YSLEER. Deletions cut 0 bases from V and 4 bases from J, with 10 bases between. CDR3 length: 14 amino acids. In nucleotides, the CDR3 is TGCGCCAGCAGCCAAGAGATCCTGCAATACGAGCAGTACTTC. This sequence encodes CASSQEILQYEQYF.

The gene calls are TRBV12-3 or TRBV12-4 and TRBJ2-7; 7 bases align to TRBD1. V lost 4 bases and J lost 5; bases outside the gene matches: 8. The CDR3 loop spans 14 amino acids. CDR3 in DNA: TGTGCCAGCAGTTCGACAGGGTGGTATAACGAGCAGTACTTC. This gives the protein CASSSTGWYNEQYF.

This clonotype was recorded a few times. The chain couples TRBV7-2 to TRBJ1-2, with D possibly matching TRBD1 (6 bases). The ends were cut back, 0 bases at V and 4 bases at J, with 12 bases in the middle. The CDR3 extends over 15 amino acids. Germline V gives CDR1 SGHTA, CDR2 FQGNSA. The CDR3 loop reads CASSLAPQGSYGYTF. The CDR3 nucleotides are TGTGCCAGCAGCTTAGCCCCTCAGGGGAGCTATGGCTACACCTTC.

The chain joins TRBV6-2 or TRBV6-3 to TRBJ2-7, with D possibly being TRBD1 (7 bases). Germline V lookup: CDR1 MNHEY, CDR2 SVGEGT. V was cut by 4 bases and J by 5 bases, with 15 bases left in between. The CDR3 spans 14 residues. CDR3 protein: CASSWEQGRNEQYF. The CDR3 DNA follows: TGTGCCAGCAGTTGGGAACAGGGGAGGAACGAGCAGTACTTC.

Turning to this clonotype: Possible read error: a much larger clone is one base away. V and J are TRBV7-2 and TRBJ2-3; no clear D. V lost 5 bases and J lost 1, with 7 bases in between. This CDR3 spans 13 amino acids. CDR1 is SGHTA, CDR2 FQGNSA, per germline. CDR3 sequence reads: CASSIDRTDTQYF. The CDR3 bases are TGTGCCAGCAGCATAGACCGCACAGATACGCAGTATTTT.

This sequence joins TRBV5-1 and TRBJ2-3, with D tentatively TRBD2 (5 bases). CDR3 length: 15 amino acids. Deletions cut 7 bases from V and 5 bases from J, with 20 bases between. Germline CDR1 and CDR2: SGHRS and YFSETQ. This chain's CDR3 is CASSAGEMGKDTQYF. In DNA form, the CDR3 reads TGCGCCAGCTCTGCCGGGGAGATGGGAAAAGATACGCAGTATTTT.

The chain couples TRBV15 to TRBJ2-4, with D possibly TRBD1 on 6 matching bases. Germline V gene lookup returns CDR1 LNHNV and CDR2 YYDKDF (reference sequence). The CDR3 is made up of 17 amino acids. V lost 2 bases and J 6 bases, leaving 20 bases between the germline ends. The CDR3 DNA sequence: TGTGCCACCAGCAGAAAGGGGCCCGATACAGGGCCAAACATTCAGTACTTC. Translated: CATSRKGPDTGPNIQYF.

The sample holds a few counts of this clonotype. This sequence joins TRBV7-9 and TRBJ2-5, with a tentative D call TRBD1 (6 bases). V shed 3 bases and J shed 2 bases, with 10 bases lying between them. Germline CDR1 SEHNR, CDR2 FQNEAQ (reference sequence). The CDR3 sequence is 14 residues long. CDR3: CASSFWDTQETQYF. CDR3 nucleotides: TGTGCCAGCAGCTTCTGGGACACGCAAGAGACCCAGTACTTC.

The rearrangement joins TRBV7-2 to TRBJ2-5, with TRBD2 identical over 9 bases. The CDR3 length is 17 residues. CDR1 and CDR2 from the germline V gene are SGHTA and FQGNSA. J lost 5 bases, V lost 5 bases, and 15 bases had no gene match. This chain's CDR3 is CASSANTGAGGPETQYF. Here the CDR3 DNA reads TGTGCCAGCAGCGCAAATACTGGGGCGGGAGGGCCGGAGACCCAGTACTTC.

CDR3 nucleotide sequence: TGTGCCAGCAGCAGACAGGGGGCCCTTAGCGGGGAGCTGTTTTTT. Its translation: CASSRQGALSGELFF. The chain has TRBV7-8 and TRBJ2-2; 10 bases match TRBD1. CDR3 length equals 15 residues. The germline CDR1 and CDR2 sequences are SGHVS and FQNEAQ. Trimming removed 5 bases from V and 7 bases from J; junction bases left unmatched: 7.

In DNA, the CDR3 is TGTGCCAGCACCCAAACAGGGGCCACTGAAGCTTTCTTT. This translates into CASTQTGATEAFF. The chain is built from TRBV6-5 and TRBJ1-1; TRBD1 agrees at 7 bases. Germline lookup yields CDR1 MNHEY and CDR2 SVGAGI. CDR3 length: 13 amino acids. V lost 7 bases to trimming and J lost 4 bases; unmatched junction nucleotides: 6.

The rearrangement joins TRBV28 to TRBJ2-3, with 8 positions matching TRBD2. Looked up from germline, CDR1 is MDHEN and CDR2 is SYDVKM. CDR3 size: 16 residues. The ends lost 5 bases at V and 0 bases at J; junction bases unmatched: 7. The CDR3 nucleotides read TGTGCCAGCAGTCTCATAGCGGGGTCTAGCACAGATACGCAGTATTTT. It encodes CASSLIAGSSTDTQYF.

The V call is TRBV4-2, the J call TRBJ1-2; D is uncertain. Per germline, CDR1 LGHNA and CDR2 YNFKEQ. V was shortened by 0 bases and J by 4 bases, with 24 bases between the two germline ends. The CDR3 contains 19 residues. As DNA, the CDR3 is TGTGCCAGCAGCCAAGATTTATTTTTTGGACCTACCGTGAGCTATGGCTACACCTTC. Protein sequence: CASSQDLFFGPTVSYGYTF.

The chain carries TRBV6-6 and TRBJ2-1; 7 bases are shared with TRBD1. V was pared by 7 bases and J by 0 bases, with 9 bases of the junction left unmatched. Germline CDR1 and CDR2: MNHNY and SVGAGI (reference sequence). The CDR3 is 16 residues long. The CDR3 region is CASTQRGHSSYNEQFF. Here the CDR3 DNA reads TGTGCCAGCACCCAAAGGGGGCACAGCTCCTACAATGAGCAGTTCTTC.

In its sample, this clonotype was seen a few times. V usage is TRBV28 and J usage is TRBJ1-2; no reliable D call. The germline V gene has CDR1 MDHEN and CDR2 SYDVKM. Trimming shortened V by 8 bases and J by 7 bases, and 23 bases separated the two germline ends. This CDR3 contains 15 residues. The CDR3 protein is CASGDWRLYFPGYTF. The CDR3 nucleotides read TGTGCCAGCGGCGACTGGAGGCTTTACTTTCCTGGCTACACCTTC.

The chain joins TRBV12-5 to TRBJ2-1, with D perhaps TRBD2 (5 bases). There are 11 residues in the CDR3. Trimming removed 5 bases at V and 10 bases at J, with 9 bases between. Germline V gene sequence: CDR1 LGHNT, CDR2 FRNRAP. The CDR3 spells CASGPGWEQFF. CDR3 DNA: TGTGCTAGTGGTCCGGGGTGGGAGCAGTTCTTC.

This clonotype was recorded many times. J is TRBJ2-5 and V is TRBV7-2; TRBD2 agrees at 8 bases. The V gene's germline CDR1 is SGHTA and CDR2 FQGNSA. Trimming cost V 5 bases and J 4 bases; bases outside gene matches: 18. This CDR3 contains 18 residues. The CDR3 DNA is TGTGCCAGCAGCCTCGTCCCACGGGTAGCGGGATGGGGAGAGACCCAGTACTTC. Its protein product is CASSLVPRVAGWGETQYF.

The chain combines TRBV7-6 with TRBJ1-1, with D tentatively TRBD1 (5 bases). Germline CDR1 is SGHVS and CDR2 is FNYEAQ. Trimming left V 3 bases short and J 8 bases short, with 16 bases between. The CDR3 covers 14 residues. The CDR3 reads CASSFRDVGWEAFF. Written as DNA, the CDR3 is TGTGCCAGCAGCTTCCGGGACGTCGGATGGGAAGCTTTCTTT.

For this clonotype: One junction end does not reproduce the germline sequence, and a read error may be involved. The chain employs TRBV6-2 or TRBV6-3 and TRBJ2-5, with a tentative D call TRBD2 (5 bases). The CDR3 covers 14 residues. Germline V gene lookup returns CDR1 MNHEY and CDR2 SVGEGT. The CDR3 sequence: CASSPQRTQGTQYF. The DNA of the CDR3 is TGTGCCAGCAGTCCCCAACGGACTCAAGGGACCCAGTACTTC.